This T cell receptor (beta chain) was captured by sequencing in a study of OX40 agonist ivuxolimab in advanced cancers. For the study at large: Across the patients, intravenous ivuxolimab was delivered every 2 weeks at 0.01 to 10 mg/kg. Patients were over 65% male with ages about 23 to 90, mean about 54. Of the patients, three showed partial responses, one with hepatocellular carcinoma and two with cutaneous melanoma. General observations from the study: By week 6 at 0.1 to 3.0 mg/kg, blood CD4+ and CD8+ T cells had expanded clonally.

This clone was counted only a few times. Its antigen is unidentified. Other DNA sequences in the sample encode the same CDR3. Trimming took 5 bases from V and 1 from J; bases not matched to a gene: 5. The CDR3 sequence is 14 residues long. CDR1 ENHRY and CDR2 SYGVKD come from the germline V gene. Only in-frame clones appear in the TCRdb table, and some are missing; sequencing was by immunoSEQ multiplex PCR. The sample has about 48,000 clones, approximately 90% seen once. The V gene is TRBV10-3, the J gene TRBJ2-7, with TRBD2 matching 7 bases. The specimen was CD4+ or CD8+ T cells sorted from blood, collected in a trial of the OX40 agonist ivuxolimab. This TCR was sampled from an adult with an advanced solid tumor such as melanoma, head and neck, liver or kidney cancer. In nucleotides, the CDR3 is TGTGCCATCAGTTCCCGGGGGGATTCCTACGAGCAGTACTTC. This encodes CAISSRGDSYEQYF.